A single T cell receptor (beta chain) is shown here with its context. Its antigen is not identified. From approximately 400 ng of RNA, a library with molecular barcoded alpha/delta and beta/gamma adaptors was made. TCRdb re-called the reads through MiXCR, storing one row per CDR3 protein. The sample yields tens of thousands of distinct CDR3 sequences, 15% to 20% seen once. The CDR3 consists of 17 residues. CDR1 SGHDT and CDR2 YYEEEE come from the germline V gene. Trimming cost V 3 bases and J 4 bases, with 20 bases left between them. At the time of active disease, bone marrow was collected from every patient. This sample was taken from a study of read filtering for tumor transcriptome and immune sequencing. The wider study: IR-seq gave about 3.5 to 11 million TCR reads per sample; RNA-seq gave roughly 75 to 1,400. Findings and limits, study-wide: The sorted CD138-negative fraction was a mixed bone marrow immune population, not purified T cells.

The sequencing sample was made of a population of CD138-negative cells sorted from bone marrow. The receptor comes from a donor at least 40 years old with multiple myeloma. The chain links TRBV5-6 to TRBJ2-1, with D perhaps assigned TRBD1 or TRBD2 (5 bases each). CDR3 protein: CASSSPVGGEGYNEQFF. The CDR3 DNA reads TGTGCCAGCAGCTCCCCAGTTGGGGGAGAAGGGTACAATGAGCAGTTCTTC.